This is a list of T cell receptor beta chains from one sample in a study of shared clonotypes between healthy human individuals. Assay: immunoSEQ multiplex PCR; the TCRdb copy retains only in-frame clones and omits some. The table lists 1 million to 1.2 million clones, roughly 77% of them singletons, with more than 0.85% in the top ten. The sequencing sample was made of memory CD4+ T cells from PBMCs. The source is a man between 18 and 29 years old in good health. Some clones in this sample may be carry-over from other donors' samples. CDR3s include the opening cysteine and the closing phenylalanine or tryptophan. The order of the fields is V gene, CDR3 length, J gene, D gene, clone size, CDR3 DNA, CDR3 protein. A D gene is named only where the DNA matches it firmly. Some rows have no size entry. The others give once, few or many, or a class for an expanded clone.

v_gene: TRBV11-1; len: 16; j_gene: TRBJ2-2; d_gene: TRBD1; abundance: few; CDR3nt: TGTGCCAGCAGCCCCGACAGGGTCGCGAACACCGGGGAGCTGTTTTTT; CDR3aa: CASSPDRVANTGELFF
v_gene: TRBV10-2; len: 14; j_gene: TRBJ1-2; d_gene: .; abundance: .; CDR3nt: TGCGCCAGCAGTGCAGTTGGGGCTAACTATGGCTACACCTTC; CDR3aa: CASSAVGANYGYTF
v_gene: TRBV6-5; len: 15; j_gene: TRBJ1-1; d_gene: TRBD1; abundance: .; CDR3nt: TGTGCCAGCAGCCCCCGGGACAGCGTGAACACTGAAGCTTTCTTT; CDR3aa: CASSPRDSVNTEAFF
v_gene: TRBV28; len: 15; j_gene: TRBJ2-3; d_gene: .; abundance: once; CDR3nt: TGTGCCAGCGCCCACCAGGGTTCCAGCACAGATACGCAGTATTTT; CDR3aa: CASAHQGSSTDTQYF
v_gene: TRBV4-1; len: 15; j_gene: TRBJ2-6; d_gene: .; abundance: once; CDR3nt: TGCGCCAGCAGCCATACCAATGCAGGGGCCAACGTCCTGACTTTC; CDR3aa: CASSHTNAGANVLTF
v_gene: TRBV30; len: 12; j_gene: TRBJ2-5; d_gene: TRBD1; abundance: .; CDR3nt: TGTGCCTGGGGGACAGGTGGAGAGACCCAGTACTTC; CDR3aa: CAWGTGGETQYF
v_gene: TRBV2; len: 13; j_gene: TRBJ2-7; d_gene: .; abundance: .; CDR3nt: TGTGCCAGCATTCCGACAGGAACCTACGAGCAGTACTTC; CDR3aa: CASIPTGTYEQYF
v_gene: TRBV27; len: 14; j_gene: TRBJ1-2; d_gene: .; abundance: .; CDR3nt: TGTGCCAGCAGTACCTCTCGGACGGCGTATGGCTACACCTTC; CDR3aa: CASSTSRTAYGYTF
v_gene: TRBV6-1; len: 15; j_gene: TRBJ2-3; d_gene: TRBD2; abundance: .; CDR3nt: TGTGCCAGCAGTGCGGGACTAGCAGGAGGGGGTACGCAGTATTTT; CDR3aa: CASSAGLAGGGTQYF
v_gene: TRBV30; len: 13; j_gene: TRBJ1-2; d_gene: .; abundance: .; CDR3nt: TGTGCCTGGAGTGTACTTGGGGTTCCGAGGTACACCTTC; CDR3aa: CAWSVLGVPRYTF
v_gene: TRBV5-1; len: 16; j_gene: TRBJ1-1; d_gene: .; abundance: .; CDR3nt: TGCGCCAGCAGCTTTAACGCGGCGACACACAACACTGAAGCTTTCTTT; CDR3aa: CASSFNAATHNTEAFF
v_gene: TRBV2; len: 12; j_gene: TRBJ2-7; d_gene: .; abundance: .; CDR3nt: TGTGCTCATTCCTCACAGGCTTACGAGCAGTACTTC; CDR3aa: CAHSSQAYEQYF
v_gene: TRBV27; len: 18; j_gene: TRBJ1-2; d_gene: .; abundance: few; CDR3nt: TGTGCCAGCAGTTCGCCGAGATTGGGGGTGCTTGGGTCCTATGGCTACACCTTC; CDR3aa: CASSSPRLGVLGSYGYTF
v_gene: TRBV7-3; len: 14; j_gene: TRBJ1-5; d_gene: .; abundance: .; CDR3nt: TGTGCCAGCAGCTTAACAGGGGAAGGTCAGCCCCAGCATTTT; CDR3aa: CASSLTGEGQPQHF
v_gene: TRBV2; len: 12; j_gene: TRBJ2-1; d_gene: .; abundance: .; CDR3nt: TGTGCCAGCAGTGAAAACTCGAATGAGCAGTTCTTC; CDR3aa: CASSENSNEQFF
v_gene: TRBV7-9; len: 14; j_gene: TRBJ2-7; d_gene: .; abundance: once; CDR3nt: TGTGCCAGCAGCCCGGGAGGGGGCTACAACGAGCAGTACTTC; CDR3aa: CASSPGGGYNEQYF
v_gene: TRBV28; len: 14; j_gene: TRBJ2-3; d_gene: .; abundance: .; CDR3nt: TGTGCCAGCAGTTCCCGATTACTAGCTCATACGCAGTATTTT; CDR3aa: CASSSRLLAHTQYF
v_gene: TRBV4-2; len: 11; j_gene: TRBJ1-2; d_gene: .; abundance: .; CDR3nt: TGTGCCAGCAGCCTGAACGACGGCTACACCTTC; CDR3aa: CASSLNDGYTF
v_gene: TRBV2; len: 15; j_gene: TRBJ1-1; d_gene: .; abundance: .; CDR3nt: TGTGCCAGCAAGGACCTCGTACAGCCGAACACTGAAGCTTTCTTT; CDR3aa: CASKDLVQPNTEAFF
v_gene: TRBV11-2; len: 19; j_gene: TRBJ2-7; d_gene: TRBD2; abundance: once; CDR3nt: TGTGCCAGCAGCTTAGAGCCCGGGACTAGCGGGAGTAAGGTCTACGAGCAGTACTTC; CDR3aa: CASSLEPGTSGSKVYEQYF
v_gene: TRBV30; len: 13; j_gene: TRBJ1-6; d_gene: .; abundance: .; CDR3nt: TGTGCCTGGGAGGGGCAGGGCACTTCACCCCTCCACTTT; CDR3aa: CAWEGQGTSPLHF
v_gene: TRBV5-1; len: 15; j_gene: TRBJ1-1; d_gene: TRBD1; abundance: many; CDR3nt: TGCGCCAGCAGCGAGAACTTGGGACAGGGGATTGAAGCTTTCTTT; CDR3aa: CASSENLGQGIEAFF
v_gene: TRBV7-3; len: 15; j_gene: TRBJ2-7; d_gene: .; abundance: .; CDR3nt: TGTGCCAGCAGCTTAATCGCGGCGGGACCCTACGAGCAGTACTTC; CDR3aa: CASSLIAAGPYEQYF
v_gene: TRBV18; len: 15; j_gene: TRBJ1-6; d_gene: .; abundance: once; CDR3nt: TGTGCCAGCTCACCATGGTCAGCTTATAATTCACCCCTCCACTTT; CDR3aa: CASSPWSAYNSPLHF
v_gene: TRBV6-1; len: 15; j_gene: TRBJ2-1; d_gene: .; abundance: .; CDR3nt: TGTGCCAGCAGATTGGACCCGGCATCCTACAATGAGCAGTTCTTC; CDR3aa: CASRLDPASYNEQFF
v_gene: TRBV4-3; len: 16; j_gene: TRBJ2-7; d_gene: .; abundance: .; CDR3nt: TGCGCCAGCAGCCAAGGAGGGGAAGGGGGCTCCTACGAGCAGTACTTC; CDR3aa: CASSQGGEGGSYEQYF
v_gene: TRBV30; len: 11; j_gene: TRBJ2-7; d_gene: .; abundance: .; CDR3nt: TGTGCCTGGTCGACTGTGTACGAGCAGTACTTC; CDR3aa: CAWSTVYEQYF
v_gene: TRBV5-1; len: 15; j_gene: TRBJ2-3; d_gene: .; abundance: .; CDR3nt: TGCGCCAGCAGCTTGGATGGCAGGGTTTCAGATACGCAGTATTTT; CDR3aa: CASSLDGRVSDTQYF
v_gene: TRBV29-1; len: 16; j_gene: TRBJ2-1; d_gene: .; abundance: .; CDR3nt: TGCAGCGCACTCCCTGCGGGTGGGAGGACCTACAATGAGCAGTTCTTC; CDR3aa: CSALPAGGRTYNEQFF
v_gene: TRBV18; len: 15; j_gene: TRBJ2-5; d_gene: .; abundance: .; CDR3nt: TGTGCCAGCTCACCACCAAGCGGGTTCCAAGAGACCCAGTACTTC; CDR3aa: CASSPPSGFQETQYF
v_gene: TRBV25-1; len: 12; j_gene: TRBJ1-5; d_gene: .; abundance: .; CDR3nt: TGTGCCAGCAGTGAGGGGGTTCAGCCCCAGCATTTT; CDR3aa: CASSEGVQPQHF
v_gene: TRBV6-5; len: 13; j_gene: TRBJ1-2; d_gene: .; abundance: .; CDR3nt: TGTGCCAGCAGTTACTCTGGCTGGGATGGCTACACCTTC; CDR3aa: CASSYSGWDGYTF
v_gene: TRBV5-1; len: 16; j_gene: TRBJ2-1; d_gene: .; abundance: .; CDR3nt: TGCGCCAGCAGCTTGGGCGGGATGACATCCTACAATGAGCAGTTCTTC; CDR3aa: CASSLGGMTSYNEQFF
v_gene: TRBV7-9; len: 17; j_gene: TRBJ1-4; d_gene: .; abundance: .; CDR3nt: TGTGCCAGCAGCTTGAGTATAGGGGCGGCAACTAATGAAAAACTGTTTTTT; CDR3aa: CASSLSIGAATNEKLFF
v_gene: TRBV15; len: 15; j_gene: TRBJ2-3; d_gene: TRBD2; abundance: .; CDR3nt: TGTGCCACCAGCAGGACCGGGACTAGCGGGGATACGCAGTATTTT; CDR3aa: CATSRTGTSGDTQYF
v_gene: TRBV30; len: 12; j_gene: TRBJ1-2; d_gene: .; abundance: few; CDR3nt: TGTGCCTGGAGCCAGGTTGGATATGGCTACACCTTC; CDR3aa: CAWSQVGYGYTF
v_gene: TRBV7-2; len: 13; j_gene: TRBJ2-7; d_gene: TRBD2; abundance: .; CDR3nt: TGTGCCAGCAGCTTACGACGGGAGGGAGAGCAGTACTTC; CDR3aa: CASSLRREGEQYF
v_gene: TRBV5-1; len: 13; j_gene: TRBJ2-7; d_gene: .; abundance: .; CDR3nt: TGCGCCAGCAGCACCAAACCACCGGGACAGCAGTACTTC; CDR3aa: CASSTKPPGQQYF
v_gene: TRBV9; len: 15; j_gene: TRBJ2-3; d_gene: .; abundance: .; CDR3nt: TGTGCCAGCAGCTTTCGTTCTAGTTCGGGACATACGCAGTATTTT; CDR3aa: CASSFRSSSGHTQYF
v_gene: TRBV5-1; len: 15; j_gene: TRBJ2-1; d_gene: .; abundance: .; CDR3nt: TGCGCCAGCAGCTTGGGCGCGGGTGGGCGCAATGAGCAGTTCTTC; CDR3aa: CASSLGAGGRNEQFF
v_gene: TRBV28; len: 17; j_gene: TRBJ1-1; d_gene: TRBD1; abundance: .; CDR3nt: TGTGCCAGCAGTTTATTTGGGACAGGGGGCAGGGGCACTGAAGCTTTCTTT; CDR3aa: CASSLFGTGGRGTEAFF
v_gene: TRBV10-1; len: 15; j_gene: TRBJ1-3; d_gene: .; abundance: once; CDR3nt: TGCGCCAGCAGGAGGGGGGGGAACTCTGGAAACACCATATATTTT; CDR3aa: CASRRGGNSGNTIYF